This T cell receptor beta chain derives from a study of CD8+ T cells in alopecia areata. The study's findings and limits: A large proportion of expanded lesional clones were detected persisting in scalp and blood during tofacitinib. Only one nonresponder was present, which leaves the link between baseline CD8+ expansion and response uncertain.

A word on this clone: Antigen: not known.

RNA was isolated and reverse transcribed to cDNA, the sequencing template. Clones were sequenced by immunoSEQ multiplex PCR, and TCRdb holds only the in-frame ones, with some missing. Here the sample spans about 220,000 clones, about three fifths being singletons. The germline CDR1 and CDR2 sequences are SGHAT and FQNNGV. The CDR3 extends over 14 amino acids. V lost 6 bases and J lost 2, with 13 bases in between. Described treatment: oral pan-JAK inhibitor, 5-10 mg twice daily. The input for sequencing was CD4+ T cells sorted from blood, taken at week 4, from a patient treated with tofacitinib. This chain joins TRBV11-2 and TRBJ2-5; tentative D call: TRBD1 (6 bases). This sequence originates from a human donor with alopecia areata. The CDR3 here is CASRPAGTQETQYF. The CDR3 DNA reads TGTGCCAGCAGGCCGGCTGGGACACAAGAGACCCAGTACTTC.